This T cell receptor beta chain is from a study of T cell responses to AZD1222 COVID-19 vaccine. The V and J ends lost 0 bases and 1 base respectively, with 4 bases between them. Germline CDR1 reads LNHNV; CDR2 reads YYDKDF (reference sequence). The CDR3 runs to 13 residues. Some clones are missing from TCRdb's copy, which holds only in-frame ones; the method was immunoSEQ multiplex PCR. Of some 22,000 clones in the sample, approximately 86% are singletons; the top ten hold less than 50%. The sequence derives from an adult in good health. J is TRBJ2-7 and V is TRBV15; no reliable D call. This specimen was peripheral blood, taken on day 0 of AZD1222 vaccination. The DNA for the CDR3 is TGTGCCACCAGCAGAGAGAGTTCCTACGAGCAGTACTTC. Amino acid sequence: CATSRESSYEQYF. Variable domain in full (rest from reference TRBV15 and TRBJ2-7): DAMVIQNPRYQVTQFGKPVTLSCSQTLNHNVMYWYQQKSSQAPKLLFHYYDKDFNNEADTPDNFQSRRPNTSFCFLDIRSPGLGDTAMYLCATSRESSYEQYFGPGTRLTVT.